The subject of this entry is one T cell receptor (beta chain). This record comes from a study of blood T cell repertoires in COVID-19. About the research overall: Samples taken during acute and convalescent COVID-19 were collected in the United States, Italy and Spain. The cDNA or gDNA used as material had been derived from T cells, B-cell-depleted T cells, or PBMCs.

With V trimmed by 6 bases and J by 6 bases, 10 bases remained unmatched. The CDR3 contains 15 residues. Germline CDR1 is SNHLY and CDR2 is FYNNEI. The repertoire was sequenced with immunoSEQ multiplex PCR; TCRdb's copy has only in-frame clones and lacks some. Seen here are 130,000 to 150,000 clones, approximately 84% observed once, and the top ten hold 4.8%. The sample taken for sequencing was peripheral blood. The chain employs TRBV2 and TRBJ2-1; 8 nucleotides agree with TRBD1. This sequence was found in a human donor in a cohort sampled during active COVID-19. In nucleotides, the CDR3 is TGTGCCAGCAGCCGGACAGGGTGGATAGGCAATGAGCAGTTCTTC. It translates to CASSRTGWIGNEQFF.